Sequencing of this TCR beta chain was carried out in a study of shared clonotypes between healthy human individuals. Broader study findings: The study found lower generation probabilities in non-shared clonotypes than in those shared by all four donors. Sequencing depth was a factor that was expected to affect clonotype sharing among donors.

Details on this clone: The antigen is unknown.

Method: immunoSEQ multiplex PCR; TCRdb's copy keeps in-frame clones and lacks some. Of 1,500,000 or so clones detected, about 96% appear once; the ten largest clones hold roughly 1.2%. The germline V gene has CDR1 MNHEY and CDR2 SVGAGI. V lost 6 bases and J lost 0, with 14 bases in between. The CDR3 totals 15 residues. HIV-negative, healthy adults without recent acute infections or vaccinations were the donors. The receptor was derived from a man aged 25-45 years in good health. V gene TRBV6-5 combines with J gene TRBJ1-2; possibly TRBD1 for D (5 bases). The sequencing sample was made of naive CD4+ T cells sorted from blood. Stated subset: CD45RA+ positively selected. CDR3 bases: TGTGCCAGCAGGCCGGTAGGGGAGGCTAACTATGGCTACACCTTC. It translates to CASRPVGEANYGYTF.